The 25 T cell receptor beta chains below were found in one sample sequenced in a study of shared clonotypes between healthy human individuals. Generated by immunoSEQ multiplex PCR, the TCRdb table keeps only in-frame clones and is missing some. This table holds millions of clones, more than 80% found once. The sample consisted of naive CD4+ T cells from PBMCs. Subset described: CD45RA+ positively selected. These receptors were collected from a man between 18 and 35 years old in good health. Some clones in this sample may be carry-over from other donors' samples.

The V and J genes are TRBV11-2 and TRBJ2-1, with 10 bases that match TRBD1. CDR3 length: 14 amino acids. Germline V gives CDR1 SGHAT, CDR2 FQNNGV. J gave up 10 bases and V 5 bases, and 8 bases lay outside the gene matches. The CDR3 sequence: CASSLTGQGNEQFF. In nucleotides, the CDR3 is TGTGCCAGCAGCCTTACGGGACAGGGGAACGAGCAGTTCTTC.

This chain uses TRBV2 with TRBJ2-7; 11 positions agree with TRBD1. Germline lookup yields CDR1 SNHLY and CDR2 FYNNEI. The CDR3 is 14 residues long. V shed 9 bases and J 2 bases; nucleotides not matched to a gene: 6. CDR3 coding DNA: TGTGCCAGTACTCCGGGACAGGGGGCCTACGAGCAGTACTTC. Residues: CASTPGQGAYEQYF.

The chain employs TRBV6-6 and TRBJ2-1, with D possibly TRBD2 on 6 matching bases. CDR1 is MNHNY, CDR2 SVGAGI, per germline (reference sequence). The CDR3 length is 13 residues. V was cut by 6 bases and J by 9 bases, with 15 bases left in between. CDR3 amino acids: CASSRGTNSEQFF. The CDR3, as DNA: TGTGCCAGCAGCCGCGGGACCAACAGTGAGCAGTTCTTC.

J is TRBJ2-1 and V is TRBV30; D unclear. This CDR3 is 13 amino acids long. In germline, CDR1 is GTSNPN, CDR2 SVGIG (reference sequence). V lost 2 bases and J lost 6, with 11 bases in between. Written as DNA, the CDR3 is TGTGCCTGGAGTCCACTCCTTGTCAATGAGCAGTTCTTC. Protein: CAWSPLLVNEQFF.

The V gene is TRBV28, the J gene TRBJ1-4, with D unclear. This CDR3 spans 15 amino acids. The V end was cut by 1 base, the J end by 7 bases, with 13 bases between. Germline values: CDR1 MDHEN, CDR2 SYDVKM. The CDR3 DNA reads as TGTGCCAGCAGTTTATCCCACGACGGAGGTGAAAAACTGTTTTTT. Translated, it gives CASSLSHDGGEKLFF. Full variable domain (remainder filled in from reference TRBV28 and TRBJ1-4): DVKVTQSSRYLVKRTGEKVFLECVQDMDHENMFWYRQDPGLGLRLIYFSYDVKMKEKGDIPEGYSVSREKKERFSLILESASTNQTSMYLCASSLSHDGGEKLFFGSGTQLSVL.

The chain carries TRBV6-1 and TRBJ2-3; no reliable D call. Germline V gene sequence: CDR1 MNHNS, CDR2 SASEGT. Trimming cost V 1 base and J 3 bases, with 8 bases left between them. The CDR3 has 14 residues. Here the CDR3 reads CASSEVGRTDTQYF. CDR3 DNA: TGTGCCAGCAGTGAAGTTGGCCGAACAGATACGCAGTATTTT.

This rearrangement joins TRBV19 to TRBJ1-5; D not certain. Germline V gene sequence: CDR1 LNHDA, CDR2 SQIVND (reference sequence). V lost 1 base and J 2 bases, leaving 9 bases between the germline ends. The CDR3 is made up of 15 amino acids. The CDR3 DNA follows: TGTGCCAGTAGTATAGGGGTTAGCGGCAATCAGCCCCAGCATTTT. It translates to CASSIGVSGNQPQHF.

The V and J genes are TRBV28 and TRBJ1-4; D not certain. V lost 5 bases and J 8 bases, leaving 6 bases between the germline ends. The CDR3 is 11 residues long. Germline V lookup: CDR1 MDHEN, CDR2 SYDVKM. This CDR3 reads CASSVREKLFF. In DNA form, the CDR3 reads TGTGCCAGCAGTGTTAGAGAAAAACTGTTTTTT.

This clone was found a few times. V is TRBV27 and J is TRBJ1-1; TRBD1 aligns across 9 bases. Germline V CDR1 and CDR2: MNHEY, SMNVEV (reference sequence). CDR3 size: 12 residues. The ends lost 5 bases at V and 11 bases at J; junction bases unmatched: 6. CDR3: CASSPDRGRAFF. As DNA, the CDR3 is TGTGCCAGCAGTCCCGACAGGGGGAGGGCTTTCTTT.

This chain uses TRBV4-1 with TRBJ2-5; TRBD1 aligns across 8 bases. V was pared by 3 bases and J by 4 bases, with 7 bases of the junction left unmatched. The germline V gene has CDR1 MGHRA and CDR2 YSYEKL. The CDR3 runs to 15 residues. Here the CDR3 DNA reads TGCGCCAGCAGCCAGAGGACAGGGCTTGGAGAGACCCAGTACTTC. This codes for CASSQRTGLGETQYF.

The genes are TRBV25-1 and TRBJ2-1, with TRBD1 matching over 7 bases. CDR1 is MGHDK, CDR2 SYGVNS, per germline. This CDR3 spans 16 amino acids. Germline trimming cut 4 bases from V and 4 bases from J; bases unmatched to any gene: 10. DNA for the CDR3: TGTGCCAGCAGTGGGGCCGGGACAGAGGGATACAATGAGCAGTTCTTC. This translates into CASSGAGTEGYNEQFF.

V usage is TRBV28 and J usage is TRBJ2-7; D is unclear. The CDR3 extends over 16 amino acids. Germline V lookup: CDR1 MDHEN, CDR2 SYDVKM. Trimming stripped 4 bases from V and 4 bases from J, with 20 bases between. CDR3 region: CASSSPGETLNYEQYF. DNA for the CDR3: TGTGCCAGCAGTTCGCCGGGCGAGACCTTAAATTACGAGCAGTACTTC.

The chain employs TRBV27 and TRBJ2-7; maybe TRBD1 (6 bases). CDR1 is MNHEY, CDR2 SMNVEV, per germline (reference sequence). The CDR3 length is 12 residues. The V and J ends lost 3 bases and 6 bases respectively, with 9 bases between them. This CDR3 is CASSFTGLEQYF. CDR3 DNA: TGTGCCAGCAGTTTTACAGGGCTCGAGCAGTACTTC.

On this clone: Other DNA sequences in the same sample also yield this CDR3. This rearrangement joins TRBV9 to TRBJ2-3; D is undetermined. Germline-derived CDR1 and CDR2 are SGDLS and YYNGEE. The CDR3 is 12 amino acids. Trimming removed 4 bases at V and 2 bases at J, with 5 bases between. The CDR3, as DNA: TGTGCCAGCAGCCCCCCCACAGATACGCAGTATTTT. It yields the protein CASSPPTDTQYF.

This rearrangement joins TRBV20-1 to TRBJ2-1; 12 bases fit TRBD2. The CDR3 runs 11 residues. CDR1 is DFQATT and CDR2 is SNEGSKA in the germline V gene (reference sequence). CDR3 region: CGTSGRSEQFF. The CDR3 DNA reads as TGCGGAACTAGCGGGAGGAGTGAGCAGTTCTTC.

V usage is TRBV5-5 and J usage is TRBJ2-5, with 10 bases aligning to TRBD2. Trimming at V came to 4 bases and at J to 3 bases, leaving 6 bases not matched to a gene. CDR1 SGHKS and CDR2 YYEKEE come from the germline V gene (reference sequence). The length of the CDR3 is 15 residues. CDR3 nucleotide sequence: TGTGCCAGCAGCGGTATAGCGGGAGGAGAAGAGACCCAGTACTTC. Its protein is CASSGIAGGEETQYF.

J is TRBJ2-6 and V is TRBV5-1; D unclear. The germline V gene encodes CDR1 SGHRS and CDR2 YFSETQ. Trimming left V 4 bases short and J 0 bases short, with 5 bases between. The CDR3 contains 14 residues. This CDR3 is CASSRVSGANVLTF. The CDR3 nucleotides read TGCGCCAGCAGCCGAGTCTCTGGGGCCAACGTCCTGACTTTC.

The chain uses TRBV27 and TRBJ1-1; D is ambiguous. CDR1 MNHEY and CDR2 SMNVEV come from the germline V gene (reference sequence). The V end lost 4 bases, the J end lost 5 bases, and 8 bases lay between the germline ends. This CDR3 comprises 12 residues. For the CDR3, the DNA is TGTGCCAGCAGTTCCCCCAGGACTGAAGCTTTCTTT. Translated: CASSSPRTEAFF.

The genes are TRBV25-1 and TRBJ1-6, with D possibly TRBD1 on 5 matching bases. The CDR3 is 15 residues long. CDR1 is MGHDK and CDR2 is SYGVNS in the germline V gene. V lost 6 bases and J 7 bases, leaving 16 bases between the germline ends. CDR3 in DNA: TGTGCCAGCAGAGCCGATGAAGGGGCGAATTCACCCCTCCACTTT. Its translation: CASRADEGANSPLHF.

The gene calls are TRBV25-1 and TRBJ2-4; 7 bases match TRBD1. The CDR3 length is 13 residues. The trim removed 10 bases at V and 9 bases at J, leaving 12 bases unmatched. Germline V lookup: CDR1 MGHDK, CDR2 SYGVNS. CDR3 in DNA: TGTGCCACCCAGGGGGATTGGGGCAGCATTCAGTACTTC. Protein product: CATQGDWGSIQYF.

The chain couples TRBV29-1 to TRBJ2-2; D unresolved. V was clipped by 4 bases and J by 0 bases, with 12 bases between them. This CDR3 contains 15 residues. Germline assignment: CDR1 SQVTM and CDR2 ANQGSEA. As DNA, the CDR3 is TGCAGCGTTGCACTAACTAATTCGAACACCGGGGAGCTGTTTTTT. It codes for CSVALTNSNTGELFF.

Comment on this clone: At one of its ends the junction is not consistent with the germline gene, which may arise from a read error. This rearrangement joins TRBV5-1 to TRBJ2-7, with 9 bases fitting TRBD2. Per germline, CDR1 SGHRS and CDR2 YFSETQ. The CDR3 spans 15 residues. The CDR3 bases are TGTGCCAGCAGCTTGGAGGGTAGCGGGAGAGGCGAGCAGTACTTC. Its translation: CASSLEGSGRGEQYF.

The J gene is TRBJ2-3, the V gene TRBV5-1; a weak D match, TRBD1 (6 bases). Germline CDR1 and CDR2: SGHRS and YFSETQ. With 3 bases removed from V and 0 bases from J, the gap between germline ends came to 11 bases. CDR3 length equals 15 residues. The CDR3 is CASSYTGQSTDTQYF. The CDR3 nucleotides are TGCGCCAGCAGCTATACCGGACAGAGCACAGATACGCAGTATTTT. Variable domain in full (rest from reference TRBV5-1 and TRBJ2-3): KAGVTQTPRYLIKTRGQQVTLSCSPISGHRSVSWYQQTPGQGLQFLFEYFSETQRNKGNFPGRFSGRQFSNSRSEMNVSTLELGDSALYLCASSYTGQSTDTQYFGPGTRLTVL.

This clone has only one observation. The V gene is TRBV7-9, the J gene TRBJ1-5; maybe TRBD1 (5 bases). Trimming stripped 7 bases from V and 4 bases from J, with 11 bases between. CDR3 length: 13 residues. Germline V gene sequence: CDR1 SEHNR, CDR2 FQNEAQ (reference sequence). The chain's CDR3 is CASTPGVNQPQHF. The CDR3 coding sequence is TGTGCCAGCACCCCGGGGGTTAATCAGCCCCAGCATTTT.

The V call is TRBV27, the J call TRBJ1-5; D is uncertain. In germline, CDR1 is MNHEY, CDR2 SMNVEV (reference sequence). V was shortened by 1 base and J by 2 bases, with 15 bases between the two germline ends. The CDR3 sequence is 17 residues long. In DNA, the CDR3 is TGTGCCAGCAGTTTATTTGACGGGGAGTTCGGCAATCAGCCCCAGCATTTT. Translating it yields CASSLFDGEFGNQPQHF.